Listed below are T cell receptor beta chains from one sample, sequenced in a study of OX40 agonist ivuxolimab in advanced cancers. Profiled with immunoSEQ multiplex PCR; TCRdb holds only in-frame clones, not every one. The sample contains tens of thousands of clones, approximately 85% of which appear only once. Sample: CD4+ or CD8+ T cells sorted from blood, taken in a trial of the OX40 agonist ivuxolimab. These receptor sequences come from an adult with an advanced solid tumor such as melanoma, head and neck, liver or kidney cancer. The conserved cysteine and the conserved F or W are not part of the CDR3 here. The order of the fields is D gene, J gene, V gene, CDR3 protein. A D gene is named only where the DNA matches it firmly.

d_gene: TRBD2
j_gene: TRBJ2-4
v_gene: TRBV13
CDR3aa: ASSPGGLAKNIQY

d_gene: -
j_gene: TRBJ2-3
v_gene: TRBV6-4
CDR3aa: ASSDSDSTDTQY

d_gene: -
j_gene: TRBJ2-3
v_gene: TRBV25-1
CDR3aa: ASSEGGTQY

d_gene: TRBD2
j_gene: TRBJ2-1
v_gene: TRBV6-4
CDR3aa: ASSDSASGYNEQF

d_gene: -
j_gene: TRBJ2-2
v_gene: TRBV7-3
CDR3aa: ASSRLPPNTGELF

d_gene: -
j_gene: TRBJ2-7
v_gene: TRBV2
CDR3aa: ASRRTTASSYEQY

d_gene: -
j_gene: TRBJ1-2
v_gene: TRBV6-6
CDR3aa: ASRELYGYT

d_gene: TRBD2
j_gene: TRBJ2-1
v_gene: TRBV7-3
CDR3aa: ASSLRLAGGGEQF

d_gene: -
j_gene: TRBJ1-3
v_gene: TRBV7-9
CDR3aa: ASAVVGSGNTIY

d_gene: TRBD2
j_gene: TRBJ2-5
v_gene: TRBV15
CDR3aa: ATSRDSWTSGSGETQY

d_gene: -
j_gene: TRBJ2-7
v_gene: TRBV28
CDR3aa: ASSLTSGYEQY

d_gene: -
j_gene: TRBJ1-1
v_gene: TRBV7-9
CDR3aa: ASTRHGNTEAF

d_gene: -
j_gene: TRBJ2-7
v_gene: TRBV5-1
CDR3aa: ASSLAPGGGQLPYEQY

d_gene: TRBD1
j_gene: TRBJ1-2
v_gene: TRBV5-1
CDR3aa: ASSLVDRGYGYT

d_gene: -
j_gene: TRBJ1-2
v_gene: TRBV13
CDR3aa: ASSLSGTGYEDGYT

d_gene: TRBD2
j_gene: TRBJ2-1
v_gene: TRBV11-3
CDR3aa: ASSHLSGRDEQF